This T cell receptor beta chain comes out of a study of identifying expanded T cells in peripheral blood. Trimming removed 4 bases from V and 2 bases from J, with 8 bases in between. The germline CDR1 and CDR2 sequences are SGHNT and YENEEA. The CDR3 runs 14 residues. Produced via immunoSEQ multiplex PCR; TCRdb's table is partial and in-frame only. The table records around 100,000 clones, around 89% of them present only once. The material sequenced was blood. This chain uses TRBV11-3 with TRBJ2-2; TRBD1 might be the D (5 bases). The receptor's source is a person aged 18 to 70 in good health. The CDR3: CASSSQGNTGELFF. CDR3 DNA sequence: TGTGCCAGCAGCTCGCAGGGTAACACCGGGGAGCTGTTTTTT.